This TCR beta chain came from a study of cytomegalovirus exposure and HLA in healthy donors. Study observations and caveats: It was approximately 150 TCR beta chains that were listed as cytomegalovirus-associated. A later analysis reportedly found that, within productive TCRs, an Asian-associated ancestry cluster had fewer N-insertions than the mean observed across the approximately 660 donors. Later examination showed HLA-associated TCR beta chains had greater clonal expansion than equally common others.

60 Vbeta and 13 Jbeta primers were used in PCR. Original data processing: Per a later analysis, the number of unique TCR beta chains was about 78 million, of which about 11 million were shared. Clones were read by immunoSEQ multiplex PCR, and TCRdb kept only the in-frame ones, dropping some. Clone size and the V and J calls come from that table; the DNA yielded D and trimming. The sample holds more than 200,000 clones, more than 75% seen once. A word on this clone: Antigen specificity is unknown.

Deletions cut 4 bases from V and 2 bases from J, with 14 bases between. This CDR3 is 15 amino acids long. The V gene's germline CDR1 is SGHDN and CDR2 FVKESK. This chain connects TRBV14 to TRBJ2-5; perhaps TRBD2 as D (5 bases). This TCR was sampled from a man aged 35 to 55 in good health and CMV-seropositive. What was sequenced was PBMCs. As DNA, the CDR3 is TGTGCCAGCAGCCCGAGAGGGTACCCTCAAGAGACCCAGTACTTC. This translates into CASSPRGYPQETQYF.